This TCR beta chain stems from a study of cytomegalovirus exposure and HLA in healthy donors. Across the whole study: Unique TCRs numbering around 85 million, obtained from HLA-typed donors, made up an early data release.

As concerns this clone: Its target is unknown.

V lost 0 bases to trimming and J lost 5 bases, with 6 bases between them. Germline values: CDR1 SGHAT, CDR2 FQNNGV. This CDR3 region has 13 residues. Regarding the study as a whole: The classifier reportedly diagnosed cytomegalovirus status with high sensitivity and specificity. The authors later found HLA-associated TCR beta chains more clonally expanded than equally common others. Association of a missense DCLRE1C variant with TCR beta V- and J-gene trimming was reported in a later analysis.

60 Vbeta and 13 Jbeta primers were used in PCR. Method: immunoSEQ multiplex PCR; TCRdb's copy keeps in-frame clones and lacks some. The table includes about 160,000 clones, roughly 85% detected once. Material for sequencing was PBMCs. V is TRBV11-2 and J is TRBJ2-3; no firm D call. The sequence derives from a man aged 35-49 years in good health and CMV-seronegative. CDR3 protein: CASSLDLIDTQYF. The CDR3 coding sequence is TGTGCCAGCAGCTTAGATCTTATAGATACGCAGTATTTT.